These 5 T cell receptor beta chains originate from one sample sequenced in a study of cytomegalovirus exposure and HLA in healthy donors. It was with 60 Vbeta and 13 Jbeta primers that the PCR ran. Profiled with immunoSEQ multiplex PCR; TCRdb holds only in-frame clones, not every one. The profile shows more than 200,000 clones, approximately 79% of them singletons. Sequenced material: PBMCs. The origin of the receptors is a man between 18 and 35 years old in good health and CMV-seronegative.

The rearrangement links TRBV7-9 to TRBJ2-7; the D gene is possibly TRBD2 (5 bases). Trimming stripped 5 bases from V and 6 bases from J, with 14 bases between. The CDR3 runs to 13 residues. Germline CDR1 is SEHNR and CDR2 is FQNEAQ (reference sequence). The CDR3, as DNA: TGTGCCAGCAGCCCCCGGACTCCACTCGAGCAGTACTTC. This codes for CASSPRTPLEQYF. Complete variable domain (other parts from reference TRBV7-9 and TRBJ2-7): DTGVSQNPRHKITKRGQNVTFRCDPISEHNRLYWYRQTLGQGPEFLTYFQNEAQLEKSRLLSDRFSAERPKGSFSTLEIQRTEQGDSAMYLCASSPRTPLEQYFGPGTRLTVT.

The chain links TRBV5-1 to TRBJ2-1; the D is unclear. The CDR3 extends over 12 amino acids. V shed 0 bases and J shed 6 bases, with 4 bases lying between them. CDR1 is SGHRS, CDR2 YFSETQ, per germline. Written as DNA, the CDR3 is TGCGCCAGCAGCTTGGCTCTCAATGAGCAGTTCTTC. It is translated as CASSLALNEQFF.

This chain joins TRBV19 and TRBJ1-5; 11 bases line up with TRBD1. This CDR3 is 15 amino acids long. J lost 4 bases, V lost 4 bases, and 3 bases had no gene match. The V gene's germline CDR1 is LNHDA and CDR2 SQIVND (reference sequence). CDR3 nucleotides: TGTGCCAGTAGTACAGGACAGGGGGCAAATCAGCCCCAGCATTTT. Amino acids: CASSTGQGANQPQHF.

The chain links TRBV7-3 to TRBJ1-1; maybe TRBD1 (5 bases). The CDR3 runs 14 residues. Trimming shortened V by 1 base and J by 4 bases, and 10 bases separated the two germline ends. The germline CDR1 and CDR2 sequences are SGHTA and FQGTGA. The CDR3 here is CASSLNHQGTEAFF. In DNA form, the CDR3 reads TGTGCCAGCAGCTTAAATCACCAGGGCACTGAAGCTTTCTTT. Looking up the rest from reference TRBV7-3 and TRBJ1-1 gives the full variable domain: GAGVSQTPSNKVTEKGKYVELRCDPISGHTALYWYRQSLGQGPEFLIYFQGTGAADDSGLPNDRFFAVRPEGSVSTLKIQRTERGDSAVYLCASSLNHQGTEAFFGQGTRLTVV.

This chain connects TRBV19 to TRBJ1-5, with D perhaps TRBD1 (5 bases). This CDR3 is built from 15 residues. Germline CDR1 LNHDA, CDR2 SQIVND (reference sequence). V was pared by 2 bases and J by 1 base, with 9 bases between. The CDR3 sequence: CASSIPWGSNQPQHF. The CDR3 region has the DNA TGTGCCAGTAGTATACCTTGGGGCAGCAATCAGCCCCAGCATTTT.